The clone carrying this T cell receptor beta chain was seen at least ten times. Deletions cut 6 bases from V and 6 bases from J, with 11 bases between. The length of the CDR3 is 13 residues. This sample is part of a study of response to subunit inactivated influenza vaccine. From the RT-PCR reads, TCRdb called clonotypes with MiXCR, one entry per CDR3 protein. The data contain 450,000 to 600,000 distinct CDR3 sequences, 7.2% of them singletons. V and J are TRBV12-3 or TRBV12-4 and TRBJ2-2; TRBD2 is a possible D gene (5 bases). Sequences were derived from PBMCs from blood, sampled less than 30 months after vaccination. This clonotype originated in a man in his fifties or sixties who received an inactivated influenza vaccine. The CDR3 spells CASRGSSAGELFF. CDR3 nucleotides: TGTGCCAGCAGAGGGAGCAGCGCCGGGGAGCTGTTTTTT.